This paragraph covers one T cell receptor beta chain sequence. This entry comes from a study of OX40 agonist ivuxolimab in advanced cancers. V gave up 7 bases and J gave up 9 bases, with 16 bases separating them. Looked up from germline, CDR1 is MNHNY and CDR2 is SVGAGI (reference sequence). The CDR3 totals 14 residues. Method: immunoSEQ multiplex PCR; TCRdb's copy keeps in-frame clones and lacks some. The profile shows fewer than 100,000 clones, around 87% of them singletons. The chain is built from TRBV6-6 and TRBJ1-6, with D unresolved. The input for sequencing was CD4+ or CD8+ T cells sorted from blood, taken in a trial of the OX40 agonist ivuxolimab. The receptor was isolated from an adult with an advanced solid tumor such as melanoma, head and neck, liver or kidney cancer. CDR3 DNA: TGTGCCAGCACCCACGACCTCATGGGTTCACCCCTCCACTTT. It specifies CASTHDLMGSPLHF.